The 22 T cell receptor beta chains listed next were all sequenced from one sample in a study of Tregs in tolerant kidney transplant recipients (dated by TCRdb to 2018 to 2020). Libraries were prepared through the immunoSEQ multiplex PCR assay. The table comes from immuneACCESS by way of TCRdb, which keeps in-frame sequences with V and J called. Part of the clones is missing from these tables; in studies checked, under half for an unresolved V gene and the rest for unknown reasons. The sample's clone listing holds roughly 32,000 clones. Jointly, the top ten make up about 7.6% of the sample. The intended sense of this specimen's time point label: blood sample drawn before combined kidney and bone marrow transplant. Sequencing used CD8+ T cells from blood, obtained before the transplant. Every receptor here comes from a human donor who received a combined kidney and bone marrow transplant.

In the case of this clone: The CDR3 extends 3 residues past the end of the read, so its final part is completed from the germline J gene. V is TRBV20-1 and J is TRBJ2-1, with 9 bases aligning to TRBD1. V lost 5 bases, J lost 8 bases, and 10 bases stayed unmatched. The CDR3 runs 14 residues. The germline gives CDR1 DFQATT, CDR2 SNEGSKA (reference sequence). Incomplete CDR3 DNA: TGCAGTGCTTCTAGCGTGGACAGGGGTGATGAG. It codes for CSASSVDRGDE. The whole CDR3 protein reads CSASSVDRGDEQFF.

Notes on this clone: The CDR3 is cut off 3 residues early in the read; its end comes from the germline J gene. The chain carries TRBV6-1 and TRBJ2-7; D may match TRBD1 or TRBD2 (5 bases each). Germline V lookup: CDR1 MNHNS, CDR2 SASEGT. V was clipped by 2 bases and J by 5 bases, with 7 bases between them. This CDR3 spans 12 amino acids. The part of the CDR3 DNA that was read is TGTGCCAGCAGTGAAAGAGGGGACGAG. Translation gives CASSERGDE. The whole CDR3 protein is CASSERGDEQYF.

Remarks on this clone: The CDR3 end falls 3 residues outside the read, so it is completed with the germline J gene. This chain connects TRBV5-6 to TRBJ2-4; 8 bases align to TRBD1. The CDR3 covers 15 residues. Germline CDR1 and CDR2: SGHDT and YYEEEE. V trimming: 4 bases; J trimming: 5 bases; junction bases outside the gene matches: 8. The covered CDR3 bases are TGTGCCAGCAGCACCTTAGACAGGGGAGAAAACATT. Translating it yields CASSTLDRGENI. The complete CDR3 sequence is CASSTLDRGENIQYF.

Details on this clone: The CDR3 end is not reached by the read, which stops 3 residues before it; the germline J gene fills it in. The rearrangement uses TRBV13 and TRBJ2-6; 7 nucleotides match TRBD1. The germline V gene has CDR1 PRHDT and CDR2 FYEKMQ (reference sequence). V lost 0 bases to trimming and J lost 1 base; unmatched junction nucleotides: 3. The CDR3 is 17 amino acids. The CDR3 loop reads CASSLGTGISGANVLTF. The DNA read from the CDR3 is TGTGCCAGCAGCTTAGGGACAGGGATTTCTGGGGCCAACGTC.

To note about this clone: The CDR3 end falls 3 residues outside the read, so it is completed with the germline J gene. The chain has TRBV19 and TRBJ1-1, with 9 bases that match TRBD1. Germline lookup yields CDR1 LNHDA and CDR2 SQIVND (reference sequence). The junction had 4 bases not matched to a gene; V was cut back by 7 bases and J by 1 base. The CDR3 contains 14 residues. CDR3 amino acids: CASTGTGKNTEAFF. Incomplete CDR3 DNA: TGTGCCAGTACTGGGACAGGGAAGAACACTGAA.

As to this clone: The read ends 3 residues early relative to the CDR3; the germline J gene fills the gap. J is TRBJ1-5 and V is TRBV19, with D possibly TRBD1 on 5 matching bases. The CDR3 consists of 13 residues. The V gene lost 1 base and the J gene lost 4 bases, with 5 bases spanning the gap. Germline V gives CDR1 LNHDA, CDR2 SQIVND (reference sequence). Incomplete CDR3 DNA: TGTGCCAGTAGTATAGGACAGAATCAGCCC. Encoded protein: CASSIGQNQP. The full-length CDR3 reads as CASSIGQNQPQHF.

A note on this clone: The CDR3 end is not reached by the read, which stops 3 residues before it; the germline J gene fills it in. This chain joins TRBV7-8 and TRBJ2-1; perhaps TRBD1 as D (5 bases). Germline CDR1 SGHVS, CDR2 FQNEAQ. The length of the CDR3 is 12 residues. The ends were cut back, 7 bases at V and 3 bases at J, with 7 bases in the middle. CDR3 loop: CASTDSYNEQFF. The covered CDR3 bases are TGTGCCAGCACCGACAGCTACAATGAG.

Comments on this clone: The CDR3 extends 3 residues past the end of the read, so its final part is completed from the germline J gene. The J gene is TRBJ2-7, the V gene TRBV20-1; TRBD2 is a possible D gene (5 bases). This CDR3 region has 13 residues. V lost 3 bases, J lost 0 bases, and 9 bases lay in between. Germline values: CDR1 DFQATT, CDR2 SNEGSKA (reference sequence). The CDR3 loop reads CSASSSSSYEQYF. CDR3 bases read: TGCAGTGCTAGCTCTAGCAGCTCCTACGAG.

As for this clone: The read comes to an end 3 residues before the CDR3 does, leaving the germline J gene to fill in the end. The chain carries TRBV2 and TRBJ1-1; 7 nucleotides match TRBD1. After removal of 9 bases from V and 1 base from J, the junction contained 8 bases not matched to a gene. The CDR3 sequence is 14 residues long. CDR1 is SNHLY and CDR2 is FYNNEI in the germline V gene. CDR3 sequence: CASPGTDRNTEAFF. The CDR3 DNA, read in part, is TGTGCCAGTCCAGGGACAGACCGGAACACTGAA.

As concerns this clone: With the read ending 3 residues before the CDR3 end, the germline J gene is used to fill in that end. The V call is TRBV13, the J call TRBJ1-1; D gene uncertain. Germline CDR1 PRHDT, CDR2 FYEKMQ (reference sequence). Trimming took 5 bases from V and 0 from J, leaving 10 bases between them. This CDR3 has 14 amino acids. The CDR3 loop is CASSQALMNTEAFF. CDR3 bases read: TGTGCCAGCAGCCAAGCCCTCATGAACACTGAA. The variable domain in full, with the rest retrieved from reference TRBV13 and TRBJ1-1, is AAGVIQSPRHLIKEKRETATLKCYPIPRHDTVYWYQQGPGQDPQFLISFYEKMQSDKGSIPDRFSAQQFSDYHSELNMSSLELGDSALYFCASSQALMNTEAFFGQGTRLTVV.

A word on this clone: With the read ending 3 residues before the CDR3 end, the germline J gene is used to fill in that end. V and J are TRBV18 and TRBJ2-6, with TRBD1 matching over 8 bases. This CDR3 contains 16 residues. The V gene end was trimmed by 3 bases and the J gene end by 3 bases; junction bases not matched to a gene: 4. Germline values: CDR1 KGHSH, CDR2 LQKENI. CDR3 DNA, as far as it was read: TGTGCCAGCTCACCTAGGGACAGGCTTGGGGCCAACGTC. Its translation is CASSPRDRLGANV. The complete CDR3 protein is CASSPRDRLGANVLTF.

As for this clone: With the read ending 3 residues before the CDR3 end, the germline J gene is used to fill in that end. This chain uses TRBV2 with TRBJ1-1, with D possibly matching TRBD1 (5 bases). Germline V CDR1 and CDR2: SNHLY, FYNNEI. CDR3 length equals 13 residues. Between the trimmed V and J ends, which lost 10 bases and 1 base, there was a span of 13 bases. The CDR3 protein is CATEGASNTEAFF. The sequenced CDR3 bases are TGTGCCACCGAAGGGGCGTCGAACACTGAA.

Regarding this clone: Coverage ceases 3 residues before the CDR3 finishes, and the germline J gene fills in the end. The V and J genes are TRBV19 and TRBJ1-2; D is perhaps TRBD1 (5 bases). The CDR3 spans 14 residues. Germline V gene lookup returns CDR1 LNHDA and CDR2 SQIVND (reference sequence). The V and J ends lost 3 bases and 1 base respectively, with 9 bases between them. The covered CDR3 bases are TGTGCCAGTAGTATCGCAGGGAGTAACTATGGC. Its protein product is CASSIAGSNYG. The complete CDR3 protein is CASSIAGSNYGYTF.

On this clone: The read halts 3 residues ahead of the CDR3 end, with the missing end drawn from the germline J gene. J is TRBJ2-7 and V is TRBV7-6; tentatively, D is TRBD2 (7 bases). With 2 bases removed from V and 3 bases from J, the gap between germline ends came to 14 bases. The CDR3 contains 15 residues. CDR1 SGHVS and CDR2 FNYEAQ come from the germline V gene. The CDR3: CASSLLAGAHYEQYF. The CDR3 DNA, read in part, is TGTGCCAGCAGCTTACTGGCGGGGGCGCACTACGAG.

On this clone itself: The read stops 3 residues short of the end of the CDR3; the missing end is completed from the germline J gene. The chain recombines TRBV20-1 with TRBJ2-7, with 7 bases matching TRBD2. The CDR3 length is 15 residues. V lost 3 bases to trimming and J lost 0 bases; unmatched junction nucleotides: 8. Germline-derived CDR1 and CDR2 are DFQATT and SNEGSKA (reference sequence). The CDR3 region is CSASLREPYSYEQYF. The DNA read from the CDR3 is TGCAGTGCTAGTTTGCGGGAGCCTTACTCCTACGAG.

Comment on this clone: The read falls 3 residues short of the CDR3 end, and the missing part is taken from the germline J gene. V and J are TRBV11-2 and TRBJ2-7; the match to TRBD1 covers 8 bases. With 7 bases clipped from V and 2 bases from J, the junction kept 7 bases outside the gene matches. Per the germline V gene, CDR1 is SGHAT and CDR2 is FQNNGV. The length of the CDR3 is 14 residues. The part of the CDR3 DNA that was read is TGTGCCAGCACCTCGGACAGGGACCCCTACGAG. It encodes CASTSDRDPYE. From start to end, the CDR3 is CASTSDRDPYEQYF.

To note about this clone: With the read ending 3 residues before the CDR3 end, the germline J gene is used to fill in that end. The chain couples TRBV13 to TRBJ2-1; 7 bases are a match to TRBD2. J gave up 7 bases and V 4 bases, and 1 base lay outside the gene matches. The CDR3 covers 12 residues. CDR1 PRHDT and CDR2 FYEKMQ come from the germline V gene (reference sequence). The CDR3 DNA, read in part, is TGTGCCAGCAGCTATAGCGGGAATGAG. Its protein product is CASSYSGNE. The full-length CDR3 reads as CASSYSGNEQFF.

Turning to this clone: The DNA ends 3 residues before the CDR3 does, and the rest of the CDR3 is filled in from the germline J gene. V usage is TRBV30 and J usage is TRBJ2-5, with 7 nucleotides matching TRBD2. Trimming removed 3 bases from V and 5 bases from J; junction bases left unmatched: 3. The CDR3 loop spans 12 amino acids. Germline CDR1 and CDR2: GTSNPN and SVGIG (reference sequence). The covered CDR3 bases are TGTGCCTGGAGCGTGGGGGGGGAGACC. It translates to CAWSVGGET. The whole CDR3 sequence reads CAWSVGGETQYF.

Points on this clone: The read falls 3 residues short of the CDR3 end, and the missing part is taken from the germline J gene. The J gene is TRBJ2-7, the V gene TRBV7-2, with D tentatively TRBD1 (6 bases). This CDR3 comprises 15 residues. Trimming took 5 bases from V and 0 from J, leaving 14 bases between them. CDR1 is SGHTA, CDR2 FQGNSA, per germline. CDR3 amino acids: CASSPGTLSSYEQYF. CDR3 bases read: TGTGCCAGCAGCCCTGGGACACTAAGCTCCTACGAG.

A remark on this clone: Coverage ceases 3 residues before the CDR3 finishes, and the germline J gene fills in the end. The chain couples TRBV19 to TRBJ1-6; D remains unclear. Trimming took 5 bases from V and 7 from J, leaving 6 bases between them. This CDR3 region has 12 residues. Germline-derived CDR1 and CDR2 are LNHDA and SQIVND (reference sequence). CDR3 loop: CASSQGNSPLHF. The sequenced part of the CDR3 DNA is TGTGCCAGTAGTCAAGGGAATTCACCC.

As to this clone: The read ends 3 residues before the CDR3 terminus; that terminus is restored from the germline J gene. V gene TRBV18 combines with J gene TRBJ1-4; tentative D call: TRBD1 (6 bases). Between the trimmed V and J ends, which lost 5 bases and 8 bases, there was a span of 12 bases. This CDR3 has 13 amino acids. From germline, CDR1 is KGHSH and CDR2 LQKENI. The CDR3 spells CASSSPRGEKLFF. The CDR3 DNA, read in part, is TGTGCCAGCTCATCGCCCAGGGGCGAAAAA.

About this clone: The read stops 3 residues short of the end of the CDR3; the missing end is completed from the germline J gene. The V call is TRBV5-1, the J call TRBJ2-5, with 10 bases that match TRBD2. V lost 4 bases, J lost 1 base, and 4 bases stayed unmatched. CDR1 is SGHRS and CDR2 is YFSETQ in the germline V gene. The CDR3 covers 15 residues. The DNA read from the CDR3 is TGCGCCAGCAGCGTAGCGGGAGGTTTCCAAGAGACC. The encoded protein is CASSVAGGFQET. In full, the CDR3 is CASSVAGGFQETQYF.